The 25 T cell receptor beta chains below come from one sample, sequenced in a study of identical twins. TCRdb re-called the 5' RACE reads with MiXCR, one entry per CDR3 protein. The data show about 210,000 distinct CDR3 sequences, around 10% seen once. The sequenced sample was memory (CD45RO+) T cells sorted from blood. These receptors were taken from a woman between 18 and 30 years old in good health.

The chain's CDR3 is CASSYTSYEQYF. For the CDR3, the DNA is TGTGCCAGCAGCTACACATCCTACGAGCAGTACTTC. The chain joins TRBV2 to TRBJ2-7; no firm D call. The germline V gene has CDR1 SNHLY and CDR2 FYNNEI. The CDR3 totals 12 residues. Deletions cut 6 bases from V and 1 base from J, with 7 bases between. Together with reference TRBV2 and TRBJ2-7, the CDR3 gives the full variable domain: EPEVTQTPSHQVTQMGQEVILRCVPISNHLYFYWYRQILGQKVEFLVSFYNNEISEKSEIFDDQFSVERPDGSNFTLKIRSTKLEDSAMYFCASSYTSYEQYFGPGTRLTVT.

There are a few counts of this clonotype. The J gene is TRBJ1-1, the V gene TRBV2, with a possible D match to TRBD1 (5 bases). V lost 8 bases and J 5 bases, leaving 27 bases between the germline ends. The CDR3 totals 17 residues. Germline CDR1 reads SNHLY; CDR2 reads FYNNEI. CDR3 sequence (DNA): TGTGCCAGCTCCGGAAGCCCGGGACGAGGGTTCCGGACTGAAGCTTTCTTT. This gives the protein CASSGSPGRGFRTEAFF.

This clonotype occurred a few times. Here the CDR3 DNA reads TGTGCCAGCAGTTTAGGTGGTACCACTGAAGCTTTCTTT. Residues: CASSLGGTTEAFF. V usage is TRBV12-3 or TRBV12-4 and J usage is TRBJ1-1, with D unresolved. This CDR3 has 13 residues. V lost 1 base and J 4 bases, leaving 7 bases between the germline ends.

The table lists this clonotype with a few counts. The chain uses TRBV5-5 and TRBJ2-1, with D hard to call. Per the germline V gene, CDR1 is SGHKS and CDR2 is YYEKEE (reference sequence). CDR3 length: 16 residues. The germline V and J ends were trimmed by 0 bases and 7 bases, with 17 bases remaining between them. The CDR3 here is CASSLAGGAILNEQFF. The CDR3 DNA sequence: TGTGCCAGCAGCTTGGCCGGTGGCGCCATCTTGAATGAGCAGTTCTTC.

The chain is built from TRBV5-6 and TRBJ2-7; a possible D gene is TRBD1 (5 bases). The V end lost 2 bases, the J end lost 6 bases, and 6 bases lay between the germline ends. The V gene's germline CDR1 is SGHDT and CDR2 YYEEEE. CDR3 length: 11 amino acids. The CDR3 sequence: CASSFQGEQYF. The CDR3 DNA is TGTGCCAGCAGCTTCCAGGGCGAGCAGTACTTC.

The rearrangement uses TRBV30 and TRBJ2-1, with 10 bases that match TRBD2. The CDR3 consists of 13 residues. Germline-derived CDR1 and CDR2 are GTSNPN and SVGIG (reference sequence). Trimming cost V 8 bases and J 7 bases; bases outside gene matches: 8. The CDR3 is CARFSSGSNEQFF. DNA for the CDR3: TGTGCCCGATTTTCTAGCGGGAGTAATGAGCAGTTCTTC.

The CDR3 DNA follows: TGTGCCAGCAGCTTGTGGCAAGAGACCCAGTACTTC. Translated: CASSLWQETQYF. This chain connects TRBV5-6 to TRBJ2-5; D is unresolved. This CDR3 spans 12 amino acids. V shed 1 base and J shed 2 bases, with 3 bases lying between them. CDR1 is SGHDT, CDR2 YYEEEE, per germline. Full variable domain (remainder filled in from reference TRBV5-6 and TRBJ2-5): DAGVTQSPTHLIKTRGQQVTLRCSPKSGHDTVSWYQQALGQGPQFIFQYYEEEERQRGNFPDRFSGHQFPNYSSELNVNALLLGDSALYLCASSLWQETQYFGPGTRLLVL.

The table lists this clonotype with a few counts. The V and J genes are TRBV3-1 and TRBJ2-5; 9 bases fit TRBD2. Trimming cost V 5 bases and J 1 base; bases outside gene matches: 11. The CDR3 sequence is 17 residues long. The V gene's germline CDR1 is LGHDT and CDR2 YNNKEL (reference sequence). The CDR3 nucleotides read TGTGCCAGCAGCACGCGGAAGGCTAGCGGGACCCAAGAGACCCAGTACTTC. It specifies CASSTRKASGTQETQYF.

The gene calls are TRBV20-1 and TRBJ2-3; D might be TRBD2 (5 bases). Trimming took off 3 bases at V and 0 bases at J, with 16 bases between the two ends. The CDR3 is 16 residues long. CDR1 is DFQATT and CDR2 is SNEGSKA in the germline V gene (reference sequence). CDR3 DNA: TGCAGTGCTAGGGACTTTAAATCCTCTAGCACAGATACGCAGTATTTT. It yields the protein CSARDFKSSSTDTQYF.

The chain is built from TRBV2 and TRBJ2-5, with 10 bases that match TRBD1. V gave up 3 bases and J gave up 12 bases; unmatched junction bases: 7. This CDR3 comprises 13 residues. The V gene's germline CDR1 is SNHLY and CDR2 FYNNEI. CDR3 DNA: TGTGCCAGCAGTGAGGAGACAGGGGGCGGAAAGTACTTC. As protein: CASSEETGGGKYF.

This clonotype has only a few counts. The genes are TRBV4-3 and TRBJ2-1, with 7 bases aligning to TRBD1. V lost 2 bases to trimming and J lost 5 bases; unmatched junction nucleotides: 12. The CDR3 runs 17 residues. In germline, CDR1 is LGHNA, CDR2 YSLEER. This CDR3 reads CASSQQTGTEFNNEQFF. The CDR3 bases are TGCGCCAGCAGCCAACAAACCGGGACAGAGTTTAACAATGAGCAGTTCTTC.

The sample holds many counts of this clonotype. The chain couples TRBV20-1 to TRBJ1-2; no reliable D call. V lost 3 bases to trimming and J lost 5 bases, with 16 bases between them. The CDR3 sequence is 14 residues long. Germline loops: CDR1 DFQATT, CDR2 SNEGSKA (reference sequence). CDR3 nucleotide sequence: TGCAGTGCTAGCGGGTTCGGCAACGTTTATGGCTACACCTTC. Translation gives CSASGFGNVYGYTF.

The sample holds a few counts of this clonotype. The chain recombines TRBV10-3 with TRBJ2-7; 9 nucleotides line up with TRBD1. Germline V gene lookup returns CDR1 ENHRY and CDR2 SYGVKD. J was trimmed by 5 bases and V by 3 bases; bases with no gene match: 5. The CDR3 runs to 14 residues. The CDR3 bases are TGTGCCATCAGTGACGGGACAGGGCTGCACGAGCAGTACTTC. The encoded protein is CAISDGTGLHEQYF.

This clonotype was observed many times. The chain joins TRBV3-1 to TRBJ2-1; the match to TRBD2 covers 9 bases. Trimming at V came to 1 base and at J to 7 bases, leaving 5 bases not matched to a gene. The CDR3 contains 15 residues. Germline V lookup: CDR1 LGHDT, CDR2 YNNKEL (reference sequence). The chain's CDR3 is CASSQGGGAGNEQFF. CDR3 in DNA: TGTGCCAGCAGCCAAGGCGGGGGGGCTGGGAATGAGCAGTTCTTC.

This clonotype was recorded at least ten times. This chain links TRBV20-1 with TRBJ1-1; D is possibly TRBD1 (6 bases). Germline V gives CDR1 DFQATT, CDR2 SNEGSKA (reference sequence). CDR3 size: 11 residues. Trimming pared 8 bases from V and 2 bases from J, leaving 9 bases between. CDR3 region: CSTGFNTEAFF. The DNA for the CDR3 is TGCAGTACAGGGTTCAACACTGAAGCTTTCTTT.

This clonotype was observed many times. The chain employs TRBV5-1 and TRBJ1-1; TRBD1 is a possible D gene (5 bases). The CDR3 has 13 residues. Germline CDR1 is SGHRS and CDR2 is YFSETQ. V was cut by 0 bases and J by 4 bases, with 7 bases left in between. The CDR3 is CASSLGGSTEAFF. DNA for the CDR3: TGCGCCAGCAGCTTGGGGGGGAGCACTGAAGCTTTCTTT.

This rearrangement joins TRBV6-1 to TRBJ1-2; D is perhaps TRBD1 (6 bases). Between the trimmed V and J ends, which lost 2 bases and 8 bases, there was a span of 18 bases. Germline V CDR1 and CDR2: MNHNS, SASEGT. CDR3 length: 15 residues. The CDR3 protein is CASSERRDTLGGYTF. The CDR3 bases are TGTGCCAGCAGTGAACGCCGGGACACTTTGGGAGGCTACACCTTC.

This clonotype has just a few counts. The chain is built from TRBV20-1 and TRBJ1-2; D unresolved. Trimming took off 0 bases at V and 8 bases at J, with 16 bases between the two ends. Per germline, CDR1 DFQATT and CDR2 SNEGSKA (reference sequence). CDR3 size: 14 residues. Here the CDR3 reads CSARDPPGVGGYTF. DNA of the CDR3: TGCAGTGCTAGAGATCCTCCCGGGGTGGGCGGCTACACCTTC.

The chain joins TRBV20-1 to TRBJ2-7, with D possibly being TRBD2 (6 bases). Germline V gene sequence: CDR1 DFQATT, CDR2 SNEGSKA (reference sequence). The ends were cut back, 6 bases at V and 4 bases at J, with 16 bases in the middle. The CDR3 runs 13 residues. CDR3 loop: CSASRDFGYEQYF. The CDR3 DNA follows: TGCAGTGCCAGCCGGGACTTTGGGTACGAGCAGTACTTC.

There are a few counts of this clonotype. The rearrangement uses TRBV7-9 and TRBJ2-3; D is undetermined. Germline CDR1 is SEHNR and CDR2 is FQNEAQ (reference sequence). Trimming left V 5 bases short and J 1 base short, with 10 bases between. The CDR3 is 14 amino acids. CDR3 bases: TGTGCCAGCAGCCCGCTCAGTGGCACAGATACGCAGTATTTT. The encoded protein is CASSPLSGTDTQYF. The whole variable domain, filled in from reference TRBV7-9 and TRBJ2-3, reads DTGVSQNPRHKITKRGQNVTFRCDPISEHNRLYWYRQTLGQGPEFLTYFQNEAQLEKSRLLSDRFSAERPKGSFSTLEIQRTEQGDSAMYLCASSPLSGTDTQYFGPGTRLTVL.

This clonotype was seen many times. This chain connects TRBV3-1 to TRBJ2-3, with D possibly being TRBD1 (5 bases). Deletions cut 2 bases from V and 4 bases from J, with 19 bases between. Germline V CDR1 and CDR2: LGHDT, YNNKEL (reference sequence). The CDR3 runs 17 residues. CDR3 nucleotides: TGTGCCAGCAGCCAACAACTTAGGGCCCAGGGCCCAGATACGCAGTATTTT. Amino acid sequence: CASSQQLRAQGPDTQYF.

Ten or more counts support this clonotype. This rearrangement joins TRBV29-1 to TRBJ2-7; D is unclear. CDR3 length: 13 residues. Between the trimmed V and J ends, which lost 0 bases and 5 bases, there was a span of 11 bases. CDR1 and CDR2 (germline): SQVTM, ANQGSEA. The CDR3 spells CSVEDLPGDEQYF. The CDR3 DNA is TGCAGCGTTGAAGATCTACCTGGGGACGAGCAGTACTTC.

This clonotype appeared a few times. This sequence joins TRBV6-4 and TRBJ2-1; 7 bases match TRBD2. Germline V gives CDR1 MRHNA, CDR2 SNTAGT. V trimming: 0 bases; J trimming: 4 bases; junction bases outside the gene matches: 3. This CDR3 comprises 15 residues. The CDR3 region has the DNA TGTGCCAGCAGTGACTCGGCTAGCGGTTACAATGAGCAGTTCTTC. It yields the protein CASSDSASGYNEQFF.

The gene calls are TRBV6-2 or TRBV6-3 and TRBJ2-7; no clear D gene. Germline-derived CDR1 and CDR2 are MNHEY and SVGEGT. V was trimmed by 5 bases and J by 5 bases, leaving 7 bases between them. This CDR3 has 11 residues. CDR3 coding DNA: TGTGCCAGCAGTACCTACAACGAGCAGTACTTC. Translating gives CASSTYNEQYF.

The chain has TRBV10-2 and TRBJ1-6; possibly TRBD1 for D (6 bases). The CDR3 is 15 amino acids. V lost 3 bases, J lost 7 bases, and 13 bases lay in between. Germline CDR1 is WSHSY and CDR2 is SAAADI. The CDR3 nucleotides are TGCGCCAGCAGTGAACCAAGGACAGAAAATTCACCCCTCCACTTT. Protein product: CASSEPRTENSPLHF.